What follows is one T cell receptor (beta chain) and its context. Its specificity is unknown. Profiling relied on immunoSEQ multiplex PCR, and the TCRdb table lists in-frame clones only, not all of them. This sample has hundreds of thousands of clones; 75% to 90% occur once, and the top ten carry roughly an eighth. From the roughly 110-subject validation cohort, which was separate from the roughly 630-subject first cohort, the donors were drawn. The data originate from a study of cytomegalovirus exposure and HLA in healthy donors. Notes on the study in general: It was confirmed in vitro that a few of the CMV-associated chains were specific for CMV antigens.

V lost 1 base and J lost 1, with 9 bases in between. Germline CDR1 reads SGHAT; CDR2 reads FQNNGV. The CDR3 spans 15 residues. Sequenced: PBMCs. The V gene is TRBV11-2, the J gene TRBJ2-3, with a weak D call TRBD1 (6 bases). The origin of this receptor is a woman younger than 45 in good health and CMV-seropositive. CDR3 nucleotides: TGTGCCAGCAGCTTAGGGGGGACACGCACAGATACGCAGTATTTT. It is translated as CASSLGGTRTDTQYF.